This T cell receptor (beta chain) originates from a study of CD8+ T cells in alopecia areata. Sample treatment: oral pan-JAK inhibitor, 5-10 mg twice daily. For this clone: As yet, its antigen is unknown.

Extraction and reverse transcription of RNA yielded cDNA as the sequencing template. Assay used: immunoSEQ multiplex PCR; TCRdb lists only in-frame clones, some missing. The sample consists of about 94,000 clones, more than 65% of them appearing once. The CDR3 contains 15 residues. Trimming removed 3 bases at V and 2 bases at J, with 12 bases between. Germline loops: CDR1 LNHDA, CDR2 SQIVND (reference sequence). Study-wide results and limits: Significant decreases in scalp clonality and expanded CD8+ clones followed tofacitinib treatment. It was lesional scalp, especially alopecia totalis/universalis, that showed higher clonality than normal scalp.

The sample here was CD8+ T cells sorted from blood, taken around week 44, from a patient treated with tofacitinib. V usage is TRBV19 and J usage is TRBJ2-3, with a weak D call TRBD2 (6 bases). This TCR was recovered from a human donor with alopecia areata. The CDR3 sequence is CASSMGRSFTDTQYF. CDR3 nucleotides: TGTGCCAGTAGTATGGGGAGGTCTTTCACAGATACGCAGTATTTT. Full variable domain (remainder filled in from reference TRBV19 and TRBJ2-3): DGGITQSPKYLFRKEGQNVTLSCEQNLNHDAMYWYRQDPGQGLRLIYYSQIVNDFQKGDIAEGYSVSREKKESFPLTVTSAQKNPTAFYLCASSMGRSFTDTQYFGPGTRLTVL.